Listed here are 25 T cell receptor beta chains from one sample, sequenced in a study of cytomegalovirus exposure and HLA in healthy donors. The PCR contained 60 Vbeta and 13 Jbeta primers. Generated by immunoSEQ multiplex PCR, the TCRdb table keeps only in-frame clones and is missing some. The table lists around 130,000 clones, approximately 80% of them singletons. The sequencing sample was made of PBMCs. The receptors stem from a man aged 25-45 years in good health and CMV-seronegative.

This clone was seen a single time. The chain employs TRBV4-1 and TRBJ2-7, with 10 bases that match TRBD2. The CDR3 loop spans 15 amino acids. V was pared by 6 bases and J by 0 bases, with 5 bases of the junction left unmatched. CDR1 and CDR2 from the germline V gene are MGHRA and YSYEKL. DNA for the CDR3: TGCGCCAGCAGGCGACTAGCGGGTGGCTCCTACGAGCAGTACTTC. Its protein product is CASRRLAGGSYEQYF.

The J gene is TRBJ1-2, the V gene TRBV7-2; D is uncertain. Per the germline V gene, CDR1 is SGHTA and CDR2 is FQGNSA. V shed 5 bases and J shed 1 base, with 17 bases lying between them. The CDR3 is 16 residues long. This chain's CDR3 is CASSPPHREDNYGYTF. CDR3 coding DNA: TGTGCCAGCAGCCCCCCCCACCGGGAAGATAACTATGGCTACACCTTC.

The rearrangement uses TRBV19 and TRBJ2-1; D might be TRBD2 (5 bases). V lost 4 bases to trimming and J lost 0 bases, with 10 bases between them. Germline lookup yields CDR1 LNHDA and CDR2 SQIVND (reference sequence). The CDR3 covers 15 residues. The CDR3 DNA is TGTGCCAGTAGTACTGGACTCGTCTCCTACAATGAGCAGTTCTTC. It translates to CASSTGLVSYNEQFF.

This clone was detected only a few times. The chain carries TRBV10-2 and TRBJ2-3; TRBD2 agrees at 7 bases. The CDR3 is made up of 15 amino acids. The V gene end was trimmed by 5 bases and the J gene end by 1 base; junction bases not matched to a gene: 6. Per the germline V gene, CDR1 is WSHSY and CDR2 is SAAADI. In DNA form, the CDR3 reads TGCGCCAGCAGTCTCTCTAGCGGCCGCACAGATACGCAGTATTTT. Translated, it gives CASSLSSGRTDTQYF.

This chain connects TRBV2 to TRBJ2-7; D remains ambiguous. This CDR3 is built from 14 residues. Deletions cut 7 bases from V and 0 bases from J, with 13 bases between. CDR1 is SNHLY and CDR2 is FYNNEI in the germline V gene. CDR3 in amino acids: CASTFQFSSYEQYF. CDR3 DNA: TGTGCCAGCACCTTTCAGTTCAGCTCCTACGAGCAGTACTTC.

The rearrangement links TRBV5-1 to TRBJ1-2, with a possible D match to TRBD1 (6 bases). The V gene's germline CDR1 is SGHRS and CDR2 YFSETQ. The CDR3 is 15 residues long. Deletions cut 4 bases from V and 0 bases from J, with 13 bases between. CDR3 region: CASSLGQTTNYGYTF. CDR3 coding DNA: TGCGCCAGCAGCCTCGGACAGACAACTAACTATGGCTACACCTTC.

The chain is built from TRBV5-4 and TRBJ1-1, with 8 bases identical to TRBD1. The V gene end was trimmed by 0 bases and the J gene end by 7 bases; junction bases not matched to a gene: 8. Germline V gene sequence: CDR1 SGHNT, CDR2 YYREEE (reference sequence). The CDR3 consists of 15 residues. The CDR3, as DNA: TGTGCCAGCAGCTTGGAGGGACAGGTGTCTAGTGAAGCTTTCTTT. Its protein is CASSLEGQVSSEAFF.

This chain links TRBV5-4 with TRBJ2-3, with TRBD2 as a possible D gene (5 bases). Germline V gives CDR1 SGHNT, CDR2 YYREEE (reference sequence). Trimming shortened V by 0 bases and J by 2 bases, and 10 bases separated the two germline ends. The CDR3 is 15 amino acids. CDR3 in amino acids: CASSLEGSDTDTQYF. For the CDR3, the DNA is TGTGCCAGCAGCTTGGAAGGGAGCGACACAGATACGCAGTATTTT.

The chain uses TRBV2 and TRBJ2-6, with 11 nucleotides matching TRBD2. Unmatched junction bases numbered 11, after V lost 6 bases and J lost 1 base. Germline-derived CDR1 and CDR2 are SNHLY and FYNNEI. There are 19 residues in the CDR3. In DNA form, the CDR3 reads TGTGCCAGCAGCAAACCGGGACTAGCGGTACAATCTGGGGCCAACGTCCTGACTTTC. It is translated as CASSKPGLAVQSGANVLTF.

The rearrangement links TRBV6-4 to TRBJ1-1; D is perhaps TRBD1 (6 bases). Trimming took off 3 bases at V and 11 bases at J, with 16 bases between the two ends. This CDR3 contains 13 residues. The germline V gene has CDR1 MRHNA and CDR2 SNTAGT. The CDR3 DNA sequence: TGTGCCAGCAGTGAGGAATGGGGGCGAAATGCTTTCTTT. Its protein is CASSEEWGRNAFF.

This sequence joins TRBV15 and TRBJ1-4; D gene unclear. Trimming left V 0 bases short and J 4 bases short, with 12 bases between. From germline, CDR1 is LNHNV and CDR2 YYDKDF (reference sequence). The CDR3 spans 16 residues. Here the CDR3 DNA reads TGTGCCACCAGCAGAGACAGGTTCTCTGGTAATGAAAAACTGTTTTTT. Its protein product is CATSRDRFSGNEKLFF.

V is TRBV10-1 and J is TRBJ2-3; 13 positions match TRBD2. Germline V gives CDR1 WNHNN, CDR2 SYGVQD (reference sequence). There are 15 residues in the CDR3. The V and J ends lost 10 bases and 0 bases, in that order; junction bases with no gene match: 4. CDR3 protein: CATGTSGMSTDTQYF. The CDR3 DNA reads as TGCGCCACCGGGACTAGCGGGATGAGCACAGATACGCAGTATTTT.

The chain couples TRBV19 to TRBJ2-7; 14 nucleotides align to TRBD2. Germline CDR1 and CDR2: LNHDA and SQIVND (reference sequence). V gave up 5 bases and J gave up 0 bases; unmatched junction bases: 3. The CDR3 spans 16 residues. The CDR3 loop reads CASSVGTSGSSYEQYF. The CDR3 nucleotides are TGTGCCAGTAGTGTCGGGACTAGCGGGAGCTCCTACGAGCAGTACTTC.

J is TRBJ1-2 and V is TRBV10-3, with 8 bases that match TRBD1. Germline V gene sequence: CDR1 ENHRY, CDR2 SYGVKD. This CDR3 comprises 15 residues. The ends lost 2 bases at V and 2 bases at J; junction bases unmatched: 4. The DNA of the CDR3 is TGTGCCATCAGTGAGACGACAGGGGCGAACTATGGCTACACCTTC. Amino acids: CAISETTGANYGYTF.

The chain has TRBV5-1 and TRBJ2-2; D might be TRBD1 (7 bases). Trimming stripped 0 bases from V and 4 bases from J, with 10 bases between. Germline V CDR1 and CDR2: SGHRS, YFSETQ. This CDR3 contains 15 residues. The CDR3 DNA sequence: TGCGCCAGCAGCTTGGACAGGGGAGGCACCGGGGAGCTGTTTTTT. It is translated as CASSLDRGGTGELFF. The full variable domain, in which reference TRBV5-1 and TRBJ2-2 provide the parts outside the CDR3, is KAGVTQTPRYLIKTRGQQVTLSCSPISGHRSVSWYQQTPGQGLQFLFEYFSETQRNKGNFPGRFSGRQFSNSRSEMNVSTLELGDSALYLCASSLDRGGTGELFFGEGSRLTVL.

CDR3 nucleotide sequence: TGCAGCGTTGATGTGACAGGGTTGCTGTTTTTT. It specifies CSVDVTGLLFF. V and J are TRBV29-1 and TRBJ2-2, with 7 bases identical to TRBD1. The V gene's germline CDR1 is SQVTM and CDR2 ANQGSEA. The ends lost 3 bases at V and 13 bases at J; junction bases unmatched: 5. CDR3 length equals 11 residues.

The rearrangement joins TRBV19 to TRBJ2-7, with 9 bases fitting TRBD2. V gave up 3 bases and J gave up 3 bases; unmatched junction bases: 9. The CDR3 contains 16 residues. Germline V gene data show CDR1 as LNHDA and CDR2 as SQIVND (reference sequence). CDR3 DNA sequence: TGTGCCAGTAGTATGAGTAGCGGGAGCTATAACTACGAGCAGTACTTC. This codes for CASSMSSGSYNYEQYF.

This clone has only a few counts. The CDR3 protein is CASSPRTGTYEQYF. In nucleotides, the CDR3 is TGCGCCAGCAGCCCCAGGACAGGCACCTACGAGCAGTACTTC. The chain combines TRBV5-1 with TRBJ2-7; TRBD1 aligns across 7 bases. Unmatched junction bases numbered 6, after V lost 4 bases and J lost 2 bases. CDR1 and CDR2 from the germline V gene are SGHRS and YFSETQ. The CDR3 has 14 amino acids.

The V call is TRBV7-9, the J call TRBJ1-2, with 7 positions matching TRBD1. J gave up 1 base and V 5 bases, and 16 bases lay outside the gene matches. Germline V CDR1 and CDR2: SEHNR, FQNEAQ (reference sequence). This CDR3 has 18 residues. The CDR3 region is CASSPMPGQMLGNYGYTF. The CDR3 DNA sequence: TGTGCCAGCAGCCCAATGCCGGGACAGATGTTGGGTAACTATGGCTACACCTTC.

This clone was counted between two and nine times. The chain uses TRBV4-2 and TRBJ2-3, with 13 nucleotides matching TRBD2. Germline values: CDR1 LGHNA, CDR2 YNFKEQ. This CDR3 spans 16 amino acids. After removal of 4 bases from V and 4 bases from J, the junction contained 5 bases not matched to a gene. The CDR3 reads CASSRRLAGGSDTQYF. The CDR3 nucleotides are TGTGCCAGCAGCCGTCGACTAGCGGGAGGTTCAGATACGCAGTATTTT.

This clone appeared once. The chain has TRBV6-4 and TRBJ1-1; 8 positions agree with TRBD1. Per germline, CDR1 MRHNA and CDR2 SNTAGT. With V trimmed by 6 bases and J by 1 base, 10 bases remained unmatched. The CDR3 covers 16 residues. The CDR3 here is CASRQTGANANTEAFF. In DNA form, the CDR3 reads TGTGCCAGCAGGCAGACAGGGGCGAATGCGAACACTGAAGCTTTCTTT.

This clone was observed a single time. The gene calls are TRBV13 and TRBJ2-7, with D tentatively TRBD1 (6 bases). Per the germline V gene, CDR1 is PRHDT and CDR2 is FYEKMQ (reference sequence). This CDR3 is 13 amino acids long. V gave up 8 bases and J gave up 4 bases, with 15 bases separating them. The CDR3 loop is CASRDTKSYEQYF. The DNA for the CDR3 is TGTGCCAGCCGGGACACAAAAAGTTACGAGCAGTACTTC.

The chain links TRBV14 to TRBJ2-1; 10 nucleotides align to TRBD2. The CDR3 length is 17 residues. Germline values: CDR1 SGHDN, CDR2 FVKESK. After removal of 0 bases from V and 3 bases from J, the junction contained 5 bases not matched to a gene. CDR3 sequence: CASSQEGLAGVYNEQFF. Written as DNA, the CDR3 is TGTGCCAGCAGCCAAGAAGGCCTAGCGGGAGTCTACAATGAGCAGTTCTTC.

Only a few counts were recorded for this clone. The genes are TRBV2 and TRBJ2-7; 8 nucleotides align to TRBD1. Germline V gives CDR1 SNHLY, CDR2 FYNNEI. V was clipped by 6 bases and J by 0 bases; unmatched bases: 1. The CDR3 consists of 13 residues. CDR3 in DNA: TGTGCCAGCAGACAGGGGGGCTCCTACGAGCAGTACTTC. Translating gives CASRQGGSYEQYF.

This chain joins TRBV6-5 and TRBJ1-3, with D maybe TRBD1 (5 bases). Germline CDR1 reads MNHEY; CDR2 reads SVGAGI. V was shortened by 5 bases and J by 2 bases, with 13 bases between the two germline ends. This CDR3 has 15 residues. The CDR3 is CASSLTATAGNTIYF. In nucleotides, the CDR3 is TGTGCCAGCAGTCTAACGGCGACAGCTGGAAACACCATATATTTT.